Shown below are 24 T cell receptor beta chains from a single sample sequenced in a study of tumor-infiltrating lymphocytes in primary liver carcinoma. With 500 ng total RNA as template and a constant-region primer, TCR beta cDNA was made. Researchers made the TCR beta libraries by running three nested multiplex PCR rounds with slightly modified ARM-PCR. A C-beta reverse primer and TRBV1-TRBV30 forward primers served in each of the first two PCR rounds, at 10 cycles apiece. Each CDR3 protein is one row after TCRdb ran MiXCR on the multiplex PCR reads. The profile shows just under 45,000 distinct CDR3 sequences, around 70% of them singletons. Each 20-30 mg portion of unsorted bulk tissue served as the source for co-extraction of RNA and DNA. Input material: liver tumor tissue from sampling region 2. Sample subset: tumor region T2, inferior pole. These receptors were obtained from a man in his forties or fifties with primary liver carcinoma and hepatitis B virus infection.

On this clonotype: The junction differs from germline at one of its ends, possibly a read error. V usage is TRBV14 and J usage is TRBJ2-1; 8 bases align to TRBD2. The CDR3 totals 16 residues. In germline, CDR1 is SGHDN, CDR2 FVKESK. CDR3 coding DNA: TGTGACAGCAGTGCCATAGCGGGATGGGTAAACAATGAGCAGCTCTTC. This gives the protein CDSSAIAGWVNNEQLF. The complete variable domain, with remaining parts taken from reference TRBV14 and TRBJ2-1, reads EAGVTQFPSHSVIEKGQTVTLRCDPISGHDNLYWYRRVMGKEIKFLLHFVKESKQDESGMPNNRFLAERTGGTYSTLKVQPAELEDSGVYFCDSSAIAGWVNNEQLFGPGTRLTVL.

To note about this clonotype: A much larger clone differs from this one at a single base, so this may be a read error. The rearrangement joins TRBV28 to TRBJ2-5; either TRBD1 or TRBD2 may fit D (6 bases each). Trimming took off 6 bases at V and 6 bases at J, with 17 bases between the two ends. The germline gives CDR1 MDHEN, CDR2 SYDVKM. This CDR3 has 14 residues. The CDR3: CASRLVGGQKTQYF. The CDR3 DNA sequence: TGTGCCAGCAGATTAGTGGGGGGCCAGAAGACCCAGTACTTC.

This clonotype has a single count. The conserved phenylalanine or tryptophan normally closing the CDR3 is absent here, so this likely arose from a read error. The V and J genes are TRBV7-8 and TRBJ1-2; 8 bases line up with TRBD1. V shed 3 bases, J shed 1 base, and the junction held 1 base outside the gene matches. Germline V gene data show CDR1 as SGHVS and CDR2 as FQNEAQ. This CDR3 is built from 14 residues. The CDR3 sequence: CASSLDRVNYGYTL. For the CDR3, the DNA is TGTGCCAGCAGCTTGGACAGGGTTAACTATGGCTACACCCTT.

V and J are TRBV12-3 or TRBV12-4 and TRBJ2-1, with D possibly matching TRBD1 (5 bases). V was clipped by 5 bases and J by 12 bases, with 11 bases between them. This CDR3 contains 11 residues. The CDR3 protein is CASSRGYVQFF. In DNA form, the CDR3 reads TGTGCCAGCAGTAGGGGCTATGTGCAGTTCTTC.

As for this clonotype: The junction differs from germline at one of its ends, possibly a read error. This chain uses TRBV30 with TRBJ2-2, with D tentatively TRBD1 or TRBD2 (5 bases each). The CDR3 covers 14 residues. Germline V gene lookup returns CDR1 GTSNPN and CDR2 SVGIG (reference sequence). Here the CDR3 DNA reads TGTGCCTGGAGAGATCAGGAGGACACCGGGGAGTTGTTTTTT. This translates into CAWRDQEDTGELFF.

As concerns this clonotype: One end of the junction varies from germline; a read error may be responsible. This chain connects TRBV12-3 or TRBV12-4 to TRBJ1-5; no firm D call. This CDR3 has 14 residues. The CDR3 spells CTSSLGLGNQPRHF. The CDR3 bases are TGTACCAGCAGTTTAGGTCTGGGGAATCAGCCCCGGCATTTT.

In the case of this clonotype: A read error is likely, as this CDR3 ends without the conserved phenylalanine or tryptophan. The chain carries TRBV18 and TRBJ1-2; unclear D gene. V was trimmed by 3 bases and J by 4 bases, leaving 12 bases between them. This CDR3 has 14 amino acids. Germline CDR1 is KGHSH and CDR2 is LQKENI. The CDR3 coding sequence is TGTGCCAGCTCACCGTCTCCGATTGTCTATGGCTACACCCTC. Protein: CASSPSPIVYGYTL.

Regarding this clonotype: This may come from a read error, since a much larger clone is one base off. This rearrangement joins TRBV11-2 to TRBJ2-7; D is ambiguous. Trimming pared 2 bases from V and 5 bases from J, leaving 22 bases between. This CDR3 has 17 residues. Germline lookup yields CDR1 SGHAT and CDR2 FQNNGV. The CDR3 sequence is CASSLTLARVVSDEQYF. The CDR3 coding sequence is TGTGCCAGCAGCTTAACTCTTGCTCGGGTGGTCTCGGACGAGCAGTACTTC.

Note on this clonotype: Germline is not matched at one junction end, which may reflect a read error. This chain uses TRBV11-1 with TRBJ2-3; D tentatively reads TRBD1 or TRBD2 (5 bases each). The V gene's germline CDR1 is SGHAT and CDR2 FQDESV (reference sequence). The CDR3 contains 19 residues. CDR3 protein: CASSSGGNSVGAHTDTQYF. In DNA form, the CDR3 reads TGTGCCAGCAGCTCTGGGGGAAACTCTGTTGGAGCCCACACAGATACACAGTATTTT.

In its sample, this clonotype ranks as medium-sized. This chain joins TRBV6-5 and TRBJ1-2; 11 nucleotides agree with TRBD1. The germline gives CDR1 MNHEY, CDR2 SVGAGI. The J segment lost 4 bases and the V segment lost 7 bases, leaving 14 bases of the junction unmatched. This CDR3 region has 17 residues. CDR3: CASKGGQGDRFGYGYTF. For the CDR3, the DNA is TGTGCCAGCAAGGGGGGACAGGGGGATCGATTCGGCTATGGCTACACCTTC.

In regard to this clonotype: Without the conserved terminal phenylalanine or tryptophan, this CDR3 likely stems from a read error. Because the CDR3's place on the DNA is in doubt, the DNA is left out and the CDR3 is given as listed by TCRdb. J is TRBJ2-5 and V is TRBV11-2; the D call in the table, TRBD1, was not verified against the DNA. The length of the CDR3 is 15 amino acids, counting both ends. Germline CDR1 is SGHAT and CDR2 is FQNNGV. CDR3: CASSLSPHDGETQCS.

To note about this clonotype: The junction and the germline gene differ at one end; a read error may be behind it. J is TRBJ2-7 and V is TRBV29-1; the match to TRBD2 covers 7 bases. Germline V lookup: CDR1 SQVTM, CDR2 ANQGSEA. This CDR3 contains 13 residues. As DNA, the CDR3 is TGCAGGGTTCAATCGATGGGAGGGCGCGAGCAGTATTTC. Protein product: CRVQSMGGREQYF.

This clonotype was counted between two and nine times. This chain joins TRBV20-1 and TRBJ2-5; 7 positions agree with TRBD2. This CDR3 is built from 14 residues. Trimming cost V 4 bases and J 5 bases; bases outside gene matches: 10. The germline V gene encodes CDR1 DFQATT and CDR2 SNEGSKA (reference sequence). This chain's CDR3 is CSAKLARAQETQYF. CDR3 nucleotides: TGCAGTGCTAAACTAGCGCGGGCCCAGGAGACCCAGTACTTC.

Note on this clonotype: The junction departs from the called germline gene at one end, perhaps through a read error. The rearrangement uses TRBV4-2 and TRBJ2-1; D unresolved. Per germline, CDR1 LGHNA and CDR2 YNFKEQ. The CDR3 length is 11 residues. The CDR3 spells CVSSQADEQFF. CDR3 sequence (DNA): TGTGTCAGCAGTCAAGCTGATGAGCAGTTCTTC.

The J gene is TRBJ1-5, the V gene TRBV4-3, with D possibly being TRBD1 (5 bases). The CDR3 loop spans 13 amino acids. The germline CDR1 and CDR2 sequences are LGHNA and YSLEER. The CDR3 DNA is TGCTGCAGCATCCAGTCCAGGGAGCAGCCCCAGCATTTT. As protein: CCSIQSREQPQHF.

This clonotype appeared many times. The genes are TRBV5-1 and TRBJ2-3; TRBD2 aligns across 8 bases. This CDR3 contains 16 residues. Looked up from germline, CDR1 is SGHRS and CDR2 is YFSETQ. The ends lost 1 base at V and 2 bases at J; junction bases unmatched: 6. The CDR3 bases are TGCGCCAGCAGCTTGACCAGCGGGAGAAACACAGATACGCAGTATTTT. As protein: CASSLTSGRNTDTQYF.

As concerns this clonotype: At one end, the junction sequence differs from germline, possibly due to a read error. The rearrangement uses TRBV11-2 and TRBJ2-3; perhaps TRBD2 as D (6 bases). There are 17 residues in the CDR3. Germline V gene lookup returns CDR1 SGHAT and CDR2 FQNNGV. CDR3 coding DNA: TGTGCCAGCAGCTTAGATCCGGGGGAGACTTGCGCAGATATGCAGTATTTT. This encodes CASSLDPGETCADMQYF.

This chain's CDR3 is CASSQGGLKGGTQYF. The DNA of the CDR3 is TGTGCCAGCAGCCAGGGGGGACTCAAGGGCGGAACGCAGTATTTT. The chain combines TRBV11-3 with TRBJ2-3; D is perhaps TRBD1 (7 bases). Germline V gives CDR1 SGHNT, CDR2 YENEEA. The CDR3 has 15 residues. Trimming removed 5 bases from V and 9 bases from J, with 21 bases in between.

Note on this clonotype: Because it lacks the conserved phenylalanine or tryptophan at the end, this CDR3 is likely a read error. V gene TRBV14 combines with J gene TRBJ2-1; D is undetermined. The CDR3 has 16 amino acids. CDR1 and CDR2 from the germline V gene are SGHDN and FVKESK. V lost 10 bases to trimming and J lost 5 bases, with 24 bases between them. The CDR3 DNA is TGTGCCAACAGTGCCGTAGTGGGATGGGTAAACAATGAGCAGTTCTCC. Protein sequence: CANSAVVGWVNNEQFS.

This clonotype is labeled medium-sized. This chain connects TRBV29-1 to TRBJ1-1, with D unclear. Germline CDR1 and CDR2: SQVTM and ANQGSEA. Trimming left V 4 bases short and J 0 bases short, with 15 bases between. This CDR3 comprises 15 residues. The chain's CDR3 is CSVGGGWGMNTEAFF. CDR3 nucleotide sequence: TGCAGCGTTGGTGGAGGATGGGGTATGAACACTGAAGCTTTCTTT. The full variable domain, its missing parts supplied by reference TRBV29-1 and TRBJ1-1, is SAVISQKPSRDICQRGTSLTIQCQVDSQVTMMFWYRQQPGQSLTLIATANQGSEATYESGFVIDKFPISRPNLTFSTLTVSNMSPEDSSIYLCSVGGGWGMNTEAFFGQGTRLTVV.

Remarks on this clonotype: At one of its ends the junction is not consistent with the germline gene, which may arise from a read error. J is TRBJ2-7 and V is TRBV30, with TRBD1 matching over 8 bases. The CDR3 runs 14 residues. In germline, CDR1 is GTSNPN, CDR2 SVGIG (reference sequence). The DNA of the CDR3 is TGTGCTTGGAGTAATACCGAGACAGGGGACGAGCAGTACTTC. It specifies CAWSNTETGDEQYF.

With regard to this clonotype: Germline and junction disagree at one end, which may indicate a read error. The chain uses TRBV11-2 and TRBJ2-6, with 8 bases lining up with TRBD1. Germline loops: CDR1 SGHAT, CDR2 FQNNGV. CDR3 length: 21 amino acids. This CDR3 reads CASSMGGDRGICLSGANVLTF. CDR3 nucleotide sequence: TGTGCCAGCAGCATGGGGGGAGACAGGGGCATTTGCCTTTCTGGGGCCAACGTCCTCACTTTC. The entire variable domain, with the rest obtained from reference TRBV11-2 and TRBJ2-6, is as follows: EAGVAQSPRYKIIEKRQSVAFWCNPISGHATLYWYQQILGQGPKLLIQFQNNGVVDDSQLPKDRFSAERLKGVDSTLKIQPAKLEDSAVYLCASSMGGDRGICLSGANVLTFGAGSRLTVL.

This clonotype was counted only a few times. Possible read error: a much larger clone is one base away. The rearrangement uses TRBV30 and TRBJ1-1; D is ambiguous. Trimming took off 2 bases at V and 8 bases at J, with 15 bases between the two ends. Germline V gives CDR1 GTSNPN, CDR2 SVGIG (reference sequence). This CDR3 contains 13 residues. CDR3 nucleotides: TGTGCCTGGAGTCCCATGTGGTGGAGGGAAGCTTTCTTT. It specifies CAWSPMWWREAFF.

This clonotype was seen just once. A read error may produce the germline difference seen at one junction end. The J gene is TRBJ2-6, the V gene TRBV5-1; D may be TRBD1 or TRBD2 (5 bases each). This CDR3 contains 15 residues. Per the germline V gene, CDR1 is SGHRS and CDR2 is YFSETQ. This CDR3 is CACSPLGPGANVPTF. CDR3 DNA: TGCGCCTGCAGCCCACTGGGGCCCGGGGCCAACGTCCCGACTTTC.